A single T cell receptor (beta chain) is shown here with its context. Its antigen remains unknown. Germline values: CDR1 WNHNN, CDR2 SYGVQD (reference sequence). V was pared by 9 bases and J by 3 bases, with 3 bases of the junction left unmatched. The CDR3 totals 15 residues. The sample is drawn from a study of breast tumors, draining lymph nodes, adjacent tissues. Study conclusions and caveats: Most tumor T cells seemingly derive from lymph node, then expand in tumor. Tumor repertoires ranked between lymph nodes and nontumor tissue in diversity, with V and J gene preferences. Data only fit, rather than demonstrated, lymph node origin of most tumor T cells. Luminal-like breast cancer showed significantly greater tumor-nontumor repertoire similarity than basal-like breast cancer did.

MiXCR, run by TCRdb on the multiplex PCR reads, gives a single entry per CDR3 protein. This sample carries about 270,000 distinct CDR3 sequences, over 30% of them seen once, and the ten largest clones take about 1.2%. Axillary draining lymph nodes of breast cancer patients supplied the node samples. The chain joins TRBV10-1 to TRBJ2-1; 15 nucleotides match TRBD2. This clonotype was obtained from a female donor with breast cancer. Some clones in this sample may be carry-over from other donors' samples. The specimen was axillary lymph node tissue. CDR3 in amino acids: CARRTSGRGYNEQFF. For the CDR3, the DNA is TGCGCCAGGAGGACTAGCGGGAGGGGCTACAATGAGCAGTTCTTC.